This T cell receptor beta chain was sequenced in a study of cytomegalovirus exposure and HLA in healthy donors (dated by TCRdb to 2017 to 2019). Turning to the overall study: In an earlier analysis of approximately 640 of the donors, about 260 Gb of sequence data and some 100 million unique TCR beta sequences from about 190 million T cells were reported. A later analysis re-examined previously published TCR beta repertoires from just over 650 donors and added high-resolution HLA genotyping to investigate patterns of TCR occurrence. Rather than drawing on any new phenotypic data, the later analysis identified candidate immune exposures from TCR beta sequences and the way those sequences occurred across donors. HLA typing covered class I and class II loci at four-digit resolution. The study combined high-throughput TCR immunosequencing, statistical association of individual TCRs with disease status, and machine learning to predict cytomegalovirus infection status. The study aimed to test whether signatures of past pathogen exposure could be identified by cataloging public T cell receptors. Of the roughly 390 genotyped donors, less than 90% were placed in the genetic ancestry cluster associated with self-reported Caucasian donors. To decide whether each TCR beta V gene segment behaved as functional or pseudogenic, an earlier analysis of several hundred of the donors relied on high-throughput TCR beta sequencing. In addition to the first cohort of several hundred subjects, a separate validation cohort of about 120 different subjects was used. About 300 gigabases of sequencing data and some 85 million unique TCR sequences were included in an early release covering about 620 HLA-typed donors. The T cell repertoires of several hundred subjects were profiled by immunosequencing and related to cytomegalovirus serostatus. On average, 235,054 unique TCR beta nucleotide sequences were sequenced per donor among several hundred genotyped donors of the cohort, with roughly 18% of those sequences being non-productive. Genome-wide SNP genotypes for about 65% of the roughly 670 donors were used in a later genetic analysis, which treated that subset as a discovery cohort. The number of donors typed differed by locus, with about 620-630 for A, B, C, DRB1 and DQB1, more than 500 for DQA1, about 610 for DPA1, and 400 to 490 for DPB1. Donor age, sex, ethnicity and CMV serostatus were collected together with the repertoire data. Every discovery cohort repertoire had been produced on one sequencing platform. Because of strong linkage in the cohort, roughly five DR-DQ haplotypes were treated as single units for association and clustering.

As encoded in the germline V gene, CDR1 is MNHNS while CDR2 is SASEGT. Relative to germline, V is 7 bases shorter and J is 3 bases shorter, with 16 bases between their ends. The CDR3 numbers 14 residues from cysteine through phenylalanine. Of all the DNA, just the CDR3 is kept, 42 bases in frame from base 1. In total, roughly 670 healthy bone marrow donors made up the cohort. Cohort members were all nominally healthy when sampled, although unrecorded immune exposures were likely present. The donor tested CMV seronegative and was one of the 352 seronegative cohort members. A peripheral blood sample was provided by each donor, and peripheral blood mononuclear cells were used for TCR beta sequencing. Genomic DNA extraction from the blood cell samples was performed with the Qiagen DNeasy Blood Extraction Kit. On this clone: Its antigen remains undetermined. The sample holds no much larger clone one base away, and base qualities are not on file.

The library was obtained by the immunoSEQ multiplex PCR assay. A mixture of 60 forward primers for TCR Vbeta segments and 13 reverse primers for TCR Jbeta segments was used in the multiplex PCR. The CDR3 region of rearranged TCR beta genes was amplified from genomic DNA by a multiplex PCR assay. The Illumina HiSeq System was used to sequence the amplified TCR beta libraries as 87-base-pair reads. In the paper's pipeline: A later analysis counted 75 million to 100 million unique TCR beta chains across the 666 repertoires, and around 9.9 million of these chains were shared by at least two donors. Raw reads were error-corrected and collapsed into unique sequences with a nearest-neighbor algorithm that merged closely related sequences to remove PCR and sequencing errors. CDR3 sequences were aligned to IMGT reference sequences to assign V, D and J gene segments. For a sequence to be retained, a match of at least six nucleotides was required to both a V gene segment and a J gene segment. A rearrangement counted as productive if the CDR3 had no stop codons and remained in frame with V and J, and every other rearrangement counted as non-productive. CDR3 was defined by IMGT convention, running from the second conserved V-encoded cysteine to the conserved J-encoded phenylalanine. The earlier analysis of 587 of the donors excluded any sequence lacking an unambiguous match to a single V gene segment. In an earlier analysis of around 590 of the donors, a V segment was called functional when productive rearrangements were above 56.7%, and segregating when the standard deviation between donors exceeded 5%. A statistical classification framework was built for diagnosing cytomegalovirus status from the catalog of TCR beta chain sequences. A later analysis assigned V and J genes by comparing TCR nucleotide sequences with IMGT/GENE-DB human TR gene sequences. Using the TCRdist pipeline, a later analysis assigned CDR3 sequences along with most-parsimonious VDJ recombination scenarios. In a later analysis, every TCR beta chain was defined by the combination of its CDR3 amino acid sequence and its V-gene family, and reads without a unique V-gene family were dropped. A later analysis removed 500 to 600 highly shared, low-generation-probability nucleotide sequences to deal with suspected cross-contamination and a sequencing artifact. A later analysis calculated a clonal expansion index for each public chain from normalized within-repertoire ranks of inferred template counts. In a later analysis, generation probabilities were computed using a VDJ recombination model fitted to out-of-frame rearrangements, and the results were checked against IGoR. In a later analysis, TCR-TCR, TCR-HLA and TCR-CMV co-occurrence was scored with hypergeometric tests, and a repertoire-size bias correction was applied to TCR pairs. To estimate false discovery rates, a later analysis permuted the HLA or CMV assignments 20 times. In a later analysis, co-occurring TCRs were grouped using DBSCAN, and TCRdist sequence similarity was added for clustering within HLA-allele-positive subsets. Repertoires with fewer than 30,000 or more than 120,000 public chains were left out of co-occurrence clustering, as were roughly five repertoires with anomalous nucleotide sharing. Not all clones reach the TCRdb copy of this immuneACCESS table, which keeps in-frame sequences only. Checked studies attribute under half of the gap to unresolved V genes and leave the rest unexplained. The D gene and trimming were derived from the DNA, and the V and J assignments and clone size from that table. Counted in this sample were some 96,000 clones; 60% to 75% of them appeared once. The leading ten clones occupy roughly 3% of the sample.

The study at large found these results: Linkage disequilibrium might explain the correlated functional status among segregating V segments, but an unknown experimental factor could not be excluded. A later analysis reported that several top co-occurrence clusters appeared linked to parvovirus B19, influenza, CMV and Epstein-Barr virus. The only immune exposure information available for the cohort was CMV serostatus. A later analysis found that HLA-associated TCR beta chains were more clonally expanded and had lower generation probabilities than equally common non-associated chains. Most TCR sequences were observed very rarely across donors, whereas some public TCRs were present in many individuals. Cytomegalovirus status was reported to be diagnosed by the classifier with high specificity and sensitivity in both the original and validation cohorts. In the study, 164 TCR beta chains were listed as associated with cytomegalovirus. In a later analysis, TCR association rates were found to vary across HLA loci, with the most associated TCRs seen for DRB1 alleles and the fewest for HLA-C alleles. According to a later analysis, most CMV-associated TCR beta chains appeared to be HLA-restricted, and the HLA associations seemed to be driven largely by CMV exposure. Compared with the approximately 700-donor mean, donors in an Asian-associated ancestry cluster had fewer N-insertions in productive TCRs, according to a later genetic analysis. Sequencing depth was assumed to be roughly uniform across donors in the presence/absence analyses, though that assumption may not hold. A group of highly shared sequence variants was considered likely to be a technical artifact of the sequencing pipeline. In an earlier analysis of around 500 of the donors, most TCR beta V segments appeared in productive rearrangements about 87% or about 30% of the time, broadly matching IMGT annotations. When HLA alleles, especially DR and DQ, strongly co-occurred, attributing TCR associations to individual alleles was difficult. Some IMGT-functional V segments, including TRBV6-2 and TRBV6-3, could not be distinguished by the 87-base-pair reads and were therefore excluded. Because counts were too low, roughly 16 rarely observed V segments, including chromosome 9 orphons, were left out of the earlier analysis of 587 of the donors. An association between a missense DCLRE1C variant and V-gene and J-gene trimming of TCR beta chains was found in a later genetic analysis and replicated in an independent cohort. A further reported finding was that TCR beta sequences accurately predicted the HLA-A and HLA-B alleles for most subjects in the first cohort. HLA typing was unavailable for some donors at each locus, so association tests used only the typed subset. In vitro tests confirmed that a few of the cytomegalovirus-associated TCR beta chains recognize cytomegalovirus antigens. A later analysis associated 17,000 or so TCR beta sequences with specific HLA alleles at a false discovery rate of 0.05. The cohort was sequenced for TCR beta chains only, and without alpha or paired-chain data the features that could be detected were limited. The authors suggested that the approach could potentially be generalized to other disease states and immunological phenotypes.

The V gene is TRBV6-1 and the J gene is TRBJ2-7; the D region possibly corresponds to TRBD2 (5 bases align). This sequence was found in a man between 60 and 70 years old in good health and CMV-seronegative. The specimen was PBMCs. The nucleotide sequence reads as follows: TGTGCCAGCACTTCCCCCGGACTCGGCTACGAGCAGTACTTC. This codes for CASTSPGLGYEQYF.